The 21 T cell receptor beta chains listed next were all sequenced from one sample in a study of blood T cell repertoires in COVID-19 (TCRdb year 2020). Library preparation was by the immunoSEQ multiplex PCR assay. Not all clones reach the TCRdb copy of this immuneACCESS table, which keeps in-frame sequences only. Checked studies attribute under half of the gap to unresolved V genes and leave the rest unexplained. The sample table shows around 100,000 clones, and roughly 87% are seen once. The ten biggest clones cover 6.5% to 8% of the sample. Sequences were obtained from peripheral blood. These receptors all stem from a man under 40 in a cohort sampled during active COVID-19.

This clone has just one count. V and J are TRBV19 and TRBJ2-6; D might be TRBD2 (5 bases). CDR3 length equals 17 residues. The V gene lost 2 bases and the J gene lost 4 bases, with 15 bases spanning the gap. Germline V gives CDR1 LNHDA, CDR2 SQIVND (reference sequence). The CDR3 bases are TGTGCCAGTAGTATAATTTCGGGGTTTACCGGGGCCAACGTCCTGACTTTC. This encodes CASSIISGFTGANVLTF.

This sequence joins TRBV27 and TRBJ1-6, with D perhaps matching TRBD1 (6 bases). Trimming pared 7 bases from V and 0 bases from J, leaving 16 bases between. This CDR3 region has 17 residues. Germline-derived CDR1 and CDR2 are MNHEY and SMNVEV (reference sequence). Written as DNA, the CDR3 is TGTGCCAGCACCCCCTCGGGGGGCAGCTCCTATAATTCACCCCTCCACTTT. As protein: CASTPSGGSSYNSPLHF.

This rearrangement joins TRBV7-2 to TRBJ2-3, with 8 positions matching TRBD2. From germline, CDR1 is SGHTA and CDR2 FQGNSA. The junction had 13 bases not matched to a gene; V was cut back by 5 bases and J by 6 bases. The CDR3 has 16 amino acids. The CDR3 DNA reads TGTGCCAGCAGCCGCAAGGCGGGGGGCCGGGTGGATACGCAGTATTTT. Its protein product is CASSRKAGGRVDTQYF.

The J gene is TRBJ1-6, the V gene TRBV28; the match to TRBD1 covers 9 bases. Germline V gene sequence: CDR1 MDHEN, CDR2 SYDVKM. The CDR3 runs 16 residues. V dropped 4 bases and J dropped 10; count of bases not matched to a gene: 11. CDR3 DNA: TGTGCCAGCAGTTCTTACAGGGGGCGGTTGGTGTCACCCCTCCACTTT. Its translation is CASSSYRGRLVSPLHF.

CDR3 residues: CASRTSGALSTDTQYF. Here the CDR3 DNA reads TGTGCCTCGAGGACTAGCGGGGCTCTAAGCACAGATACGCAGTATTTT. The rearrangement joins TRBV10-3 to TRBJ2-3, with 12 bases that match TRBD2. Germline V gene data show CDR1 as ENHRY and CDR2 as SYGVKD. V shed 11 bases, J shed 0 bases, and the junction held 9 bases outside the gene matches. This CDR3 region has 16 residues.

The genes are TRBV30 and TRBJ2-3; 15 bases align to TRBD2. The CDR3 is made up of 16 amino acids. The V segment lost 0 bases and the J segment 3 bases; nucleotides outside the gene matches: 1. The germline V gene has CDR1 GTSNPN and CDR2 SVGIG (reference sequence). Written as DNA, the CDR3 is TGTGCCTGGAGTGTAGGGACTAGCGGGGGGACAGATACGCAGTATTTT. This sequence encodes CAWSVGTSGGTDTQYF. The entire variable domain, with the rest obtained from reference TRBV30 and TRBJ2-3, is as follows: SQTIHQWPATLVQPVGSPLSLECTVEGTSNPNLYWYRQAAGRGLQLLFYSVGIGQISSEVPQNLSASRPQDRQFILSSKKLLLSDSGFYLCAWSVGTSGGTDTQYFGPGTRLTVL.

The chain joins TRBV7-2 to TRBJ1-2, with a weak D call TRBD1 (5 bases). Germline V gives CDR1 SGHTA, CDR2 FQGNSA. V was clipped by 0 bases and J by 0 bases, with 5 bases between them. The CDR3 length is 14 residues. The CDR3 DNA reads TGTGCCAGCAGCTTAGCGACAGCTAACTATGGCTACACCTTC. It yields the protein CASSLATANYGYTF.

CDR3 nucleotides: TGTGCCAGCAGCTTAGCGCAGGCAGCTGGAAACACCATATATTTT. Its translation is CASSLAQAAGNTIYF. The chain recombines TRBV7-2 with TRBJ1-3; unclear D gene. Deletions cut 0 bases from V and 2 bases from J, with 8 bases between. Germline CDR1 and CDR2: SGHTA and FQGNSA. The CDR3 is 15 residues long.

This chain joins TRBV5-1 and TRBJ2-7; D uncertain. V dropped 0 bases and J dropped 3 bases, with 7 bases sitting between them. Germline lookup yields CDR1 SGHRS and CDR2 YFSETQ. The CDR3 is 13 residues long. CDR3 amino acids: CASSLGRNYEQYF. Written as DNA, the CDR3 is TGCGCCAGCAGCTTGGGTAGAAACTACGAGCAGTACTTC.

The rearrangement links TRBV11-2 to TRBJ2-5; 9 bases agree with TRBD2. Trimming removed 3 bases from V and 2 bases from J; junction bases left unmatched: 1. The CDR3 extends over 14 amino acids. Germline assignment: CDR1 SGHAT and CDR2 FQNNGV. The CDR3 DNA follows: TGTGCCAGCAGCTTTAGCGGGGGTCAAGAGACCCAGTACTTC. Its protein product is CASSFSGGQETQYF.

This sequence joins TRBV19 and TRBJ2-7; TRBD1 aligns across 8 bases. Looked up from germline, CDR1 is LNHDA and CDR2 is SQIVND (reference sequence). Unmatched junction bases numbered 6, after V lost 1 base and J lost 7 bases. The CDR3 has 14 residues. CDR3 nucleotides: TGTGCCAGTAGTATAGCAGGGGGCCGGGGTGAGCAGTACTTC. Protein product: CASSIAGGRGEQYF.

This clone showed up just a few times. V gene TRBV12-5 combines with J gene TRBJ1-5, with D possibly TRBD1 on 6 matching bases. From germline, CDR1 is LGHNT and CDR2 FRNRAP. The V end lost 3 bases, the J end lost 9 bases, and 12 bases lay between the germline ends. The CDR3 length is 13 residues. The CDR3 loop reads CASGFAGGGPQHF. CDR3 bases: TGTGCTAGTGGTTTCGCGGGGGGCGGGCCCCAGCATTTT. Based on the CDR3 plus reference TRBV12-5 and TRBJ1-5, the full variable domain is DARVTQTPRHKVTEMGQEVTMRCQPILGHNTVFWYRQTMMQGLELLAYFRNRAPLDDSGMPKDRFSAEMPDATLATLKIQPSEPRDSAVYFCASGFAGGGPQHFGDGTRLSIL.

V is TRBV5-1 and J is TRBJ2-2, with 8 nucleotides matching TRBD2. J was trimmed by 3 bases and V by 2 bases; bases with no gene match: 3. CDR1 and CDR2 from the germline V gene are SGHRS and YFSETQ. The CDR3 covers 15 residues. The CDR3 DNA follows: TGCGCCAGCAGCTTAAGCGGGGGAGACACCGGGGAGCTGTTTTTT. It translates to CASSLSGGDTGELFF.

The CDR3 loop is CASSSSRSYEQYF. CDR3 in DNA: TGTGCCAGCAGCTCATCAAGGAGCTACGAGCAGTACTTC. The chain has TRBV7-9 and TRBJ2-7; D not certain. Trimming left V 4 bases short and J 3 bases short, with 10 bases between. The CDR3 spans 13 residues. Germline loops: CDR1 SEHNR, CDR2 FQNEAQ (reference sequence). Complete variable domain (other parts from reference TRBV7-9 and TRBJ2-7): DTGVSQNPRHKITKRGQNVTFRCDPISEHNRLYWYRQTLGQGPEFLTYFQNEAQLEKSRLLSDRFSAERPKGSFSTLEIQRTEQGDSAMYLCASSSSRSYEQYFGPGTRLTVT.

The chain has TRBV5-1 and TRBJ2-5, with TRBD2 matching 8 bases. This CDR3 has 16 amino acids. From germline, CDR1 is SGHRS and CDR2 YFSETQ. The trim removed 5 bases at V and 4 bases at J, leaving 13 bases unmatched. CDR3 amino acids: CASSPRPTSVGETQYF. The CDR3 bases are TGCGCCAGCAGTCCACGACCGACTAGCGTAGGAGAGACCCAGTACTTC. The full variable domain, its missing parts supplied by reference TRBV5-1 and TRBJ2-5, is KAGVTQTPRYLIKTRGQQVTLSCSPISGHRSVSWYQQTPGQGLQFLFEYFSETQRNKGNFPGRFSGRQFSNSRSEMNVSTLELGDSALYLCASSPRPTSVGETQYFGPGTRLLVL.

This clone has a single count. CDR3 amino acids: CASSYVDSYTEAFF. In nucleotides, the CDR3 is TGTGCCAGCAGCTACGTAGACAGTTACACTGAAGCTTTCTTT. The chain is built from TRBV9 and TRBJ1-1; a weak D match, TRBD1 (5 bases). CDR1 and CDR2 from the germline V gene are SGDLS and YYNGEE. The CDR3 extends over 14 amino acids. Trimming left V 4 bases short and J 3 bases short, with 13 bases between.

This chain connects TRBV5-4 to TRBJ2-7; 7 bases agree with TRBD2. Germline values: CDR1 SGHNT, CDR2 YYREEE (reference sequence). The CDR3 consists of 15 residues. Trimming cost V 5 bases and J 9 bases; bases outside gene matches: 17. CDR3 bases: TGTGCCAGCAGTTCTCCCACTAGCGCTTCAAGTGTGCAGTACTTC. This gives the protein CASSSPTSASSVQYF.

In its sample, this clone was seen once. The rearrangement joins TRBV15 to TRBJ1-2; possibly TRBD1 for D (5 bases). The CDR3 is made up of 14 amino acids. Between the trimmed V and J ends, which lost 0 bases and 8 bases, there was a span of 13 bases. Germline loops: CDR1 LNHNV, CDR2 YYDKDF (reference sequence). The CDR3 coding sequence is TGTGCCACCAGCAGAGATAGTGGGACTGCGGGCTACACCTTC. This gives the protein CATSRDSGTAGYTF.

The V gene is TRBV19, the J gene TRBJ1-1; tentative D call: TRBD1 (5 bases). V lost 8 bases and J lost 0, with 10 bases in between. This CDR3 is built from 13 residues. Germline assignment: CDR1 LNHDA and CDR2 SQIVND (reference sequence). This CDR3 is CASSEGMNTEAFF. CDR3 nucleotides: TGTGCCAGTTCGGAGGGGATGAACACTGAAGCTTTCTTT.

The DNA of the CDR3 is TGTGCCAGCAGTTACCGGACAGGCTACCAAGAGACCCAGTACTTC. It is translated as CASSYRTGYQETQYF. This sequence joins TRBV9 and TRBJ2-5, with 7 bases aligning to TRBD1. The junction had 7 bases not matched to a gene; V was cut back by 5 bases and J by 0 bases. The CDR3 contains 15 residues. Germline CDR1 reads SGDLS; CDR2 reads YYNGEE.

This clone was counted between two and nine times. The V and J genes are TRBV6-5 and TRBJ2-7; 9 positions match TRBD2. The germline CDR1 and CDR2 sequences are MNHEY and SVGAGI. J gave up 7 bases and V 4 bases, and 11 bases lay outside the gene matches. This CDR3 is 15 amino acids long. The CDR3 DNA sequence: TGTGCCAGCAGTTTACGCGGGGGGGCCGCTGGGGAGCAGTACTTC. This codes for CASSLRGGAAGEQYF.